Below, 26 T cell receptor beta chains from the same sample are listed, as sequenced in a study of blood T cells in healthy people across ages. The authors ran a second PCR of about 7 to 12 cycles using a sample-barcoded 5' primer and a J-beta primer mix. TCRdb re-derived calls from the 5' RACE reads in MiXCR, one entry per CDR3 protein. This repertoire shows fewer than 900,000 distinct CDR3 sequences, roughly 44% found once; its top ten account for more than 20%. The specimen sequenced was blood. Receptors originate from a woman aged 60-75 years in good health.

This clonotype was picked up a small number of times. The CDR3 sequence is CAWASTDQETQYF. The CDR3 region has the DNA TGTGCCTGGGCCTCGACAGACCAAGAGACCCAGTACTTC. The chain is built from TRBV30 and TRBJ2-5; possible D gene TRBD1, 5 bases. CDR1 and CDR2 from the germline V gene are GTSNPN and SVGIG (reference sequence). V shed 5 bases and J shed 0 bases, with 10 bases lying between them. The CDR3 contains 13 residues.

The sample holds many counts of this clonotype. The rearrangement joins TRBV20-1 to TRBJ2-4; 10 nucleotides match TRBD2. V shed 5 bases, J shed 0 bases, and the junction held 4 bases outside the gene matches. The CDR3 has 15 residues. CDR1 DFQATT and CDR2 SNEGSKA come from the germline V gene (reference sequence). Here the CDR3 DNA reads TGCAGTGCTGAGCGGGAGGGGGGAGCCAAAAACATTCAGTACTTC. Its translation: CSAEREGGAKNIQYF.

This clonotype was detected only a few times. The V call is TRBV30, the J call TRBJ2-5; D not resolved. CDR3 length: 12 amino acids. The V gene lost 2 bases and the J gene lost 2 bases, with 6 bases spanning the gap. The V gene's germline CDR1 is GTSNPN and CDR2 SVGIG (reference sequence). The CDR3 here is CAWSWSQETQYF. CDR3 coding DNA: TGTGCCTGGAGTTGGTCTCAAGAGACCCAGTACTTC.

This clonotype was found a few times. This chain uses TRBV29-1 with TRBJ2-7; 10 bases match TRBD2. This CDR3 region has 16 residues. V trimming: 1 base; J trimming: 0 bases; junction bases outside the gene matches: 6. Germline CDR1 and CDR2: SQVTM and ANQGSEA. CDR3 protein: CSVEGRLAGRSYEQYF. In DNA, the CDR3 is TGCAGCGTTGAAGGGCGACTAGCGGGTCGCTCCTACGAGCAGTACTTC.

This chain joins TRBV7-3 and TRBJ2-3, with 7 bases identical to TRBD1. Germline lookup yields CDR1 SGHTA and CDR2 FQGTGA. J was trimmed by 5 bases and V by 9 bases; bases with no gene match: 14. This CDR3 region has 15 residues. CDR3 loop: CASSLEGGGGDTQYF. CDR3 nucleotide sequence: TGTGCCAGTAGCCTCGAAGGGGGCGGAGGAGATACGCAGTATTTT.

This clonotype showed up just a few times. This CDR3 reads CASSQAVGNQPQHF. As DNA, the CDR3 is TGTGCCAGCAGCCAGGCGGTGGGCAATCAGCCCCAGCATTTT. The chain employs TRBV7-2 and TRBJ1-5; D not resolved. Trimming pared 5 bases from V and 2 bases from J, leaving 10 bases between. Looked up from germline, CDR1 is SGHTA and CDR2 is FQGNSA. The CDR3 is 14 amino acids.

With respect to this clonotype: One end of the junction is discordant with germline, which a read error may explain. V and J are TRBV4-3 and TRBJ2-2; 9 bases are shared with TRBD2. CDR1 is LGHNA and CDR2 is YSLEER in the germline V gene. There are 17 residues in the CDR3. The CDR3 sequence: CANSQVAGEVNTGELFF. DNA of the CDR3: TGCGCCAACAGCCAAGTAGCGGGAGAGGTGAACACCGGGGAGCTGTTTTTT.

To note about this clonotype: An end of the junction does not agree with germline; a read error may underlie this. The chain recombines TRBV5-8 with TRBJ1-6; D unclear. From germline, CDR1 is SGHTS and CDR2 YDEGEE. The CDR3 runs to 14 residues. The CDR3 DNA reads as TGCGCCAGCAGCTTGTGGGTGACAAATTCACCCCTCCACTTT. Its translation: CASSLWVTNSPLHF.

This clonotype was observed a few times. The chain is built from TRBV18 and TRBJ2-7, with 10 positions matching TRBD2. The CDR3 consists of 15 residues. V gave up 6 bases and J gave up 4 bases; unmatched junction bases: 9. Germline V CDR1 and CDR2: KGHSH, LQKENI. The chain's CDR3 is CASSVGLADTYEQYF. The CDR3 nucleotides are TGTGCCAGCTCGGTTGGACTAGCGGATACTTACGAGCAGTACTTC.

This clonotype was seen only once. The germline gene is not matched at one end of the junction; a read error may be the cause. This chain joins TRBV27 and TRBJ2-4, with D perhaps matching TRBD2 (6 bases). CDR3 length: 15 residues. Per germline, CDR1 MNHEY and CDR2 SMNVEV (reference sequence). In nucleotides, the CDR3 is TGTGCCAACAGTCCACAGCTAGCGGCCAAAAACATTCAGTACTTC. This sequence encodes CANSPQLAAKNIQYF.

A note on this clonotype: This sequence may be a read error, since a much larger clone differs from it by one base. The gene calls are TRBV5-5 and TRBJ2-4; D is perhaps TRBD1 (6 bases). CDR3 length: 14 amino acids. Germline V gene lookup returns CDR1 SGHKS and CDR2 YYEKEE (reference sequence). The CDR3 region is CAGSPGQGRDIQYF. CDR3 nucleotides: TGTGCCGGCAGCCCGGGACAAGGAAGGGACATTCAGTACTTC.

This clonotype was found a few times. CDR3 region: CASSVGPSGESGANVLTF. DNA of the CDR3: TGTGCCAGCAGCGTAGGTCCTAGCGGGGAATCTGGGGCCAACGTCCTGACTTTC. The V gene is TRBV9, the J gene TRBJ2-6, with 9 bases fitting TRBD2. The CDR3 extends over 18 amino acids. Germline V gene sequence: CDR1 SGDLS, CDR2 YYNGEE. V lost 0 bases, J lost 1 base, and 5 bases stayed unmatched.

The gene calls are TRBV6-8 and TRBJ2-7; no clear D. The CDR3 has 17 amino acids. Trimming pared 2 bases from V and 9 bases from J, leaving 26 bases between. CDR1 is MNHGY, CDR2 SAAAGT, per germline. The CDR3 is CASSYPDLRGSYNGQYF. CDR3 sequence (DNA): TGTGCCAGCAGTTACCCGGACCTCCGAGGCTCCTACAATGGGCAGTACTTC.

This clonotype was seen only once. This chain uses TRBV29-1 with TRBJ2-1; D not resolved. In germline, CDR1 is SQVTM, CDR2 ANQGSEA. This CDR3 has 15 amino acids. Trimming left V 4 bases short and J 3 bases short, with 16 bases between. This CDR3 is CSVGSRPTIYNEQFF. For the CDR3, the DNA is TGCAGCGTTGGTAGTAGACCCACCATCTACAATGAGCAGTTCTTC.

The chain couples TRBV11-2 to TRBJ1-6; D not certain. Trimming shortened V by 2 bases and J by 2 bases, and 10 bases separated the two germline ends. Germline V gene lookup returns CDR1 SGHAT and CDR2 FQNNGV. The CDR3 totals 16 residues. The CDR3, as DNA: TGTGCCAGCAGCTTACTACACAGCACCTATAATTCACCCCTCCACTTT. Translation: CASSLLHSTYNSPLHF.

J is TRBJ2-1 and V is TRBV20-1; TRBD2 aligns across 10 bases. Per the germline V gene, CDR1 is DFQATT and CDR2 is SNEGSKA (reference sequence). The CDR3 runs 15 residues. The ends lost 2 bases at V and 8 bases at J; junction bases unmatched: 9. In DNA, the CDR3 is TGCAGTGCTAGAACCGGGACTAGCGTAATCCATGAGCAGTTCTTC. It codes for CSARTGTSVIHEQFF.

The chain joins TRBV6-6 to TRBJ1-1, with D unclear. Germline V gene sequence: CDR1 MNHNY, CDR2 SVGAGI (reference sequence). This CDR3 contains 15 residues. V lost 0 bases and J 8 bases, leaving 16 bases between the germline ends. CDR3 in DNA: TGTGCCAGCAGTTACTCGGAGGTGGGAGCGTCAGAAGCTTTCTTT. The encoded protein is CASSYSEVGASEAFF.

The CDR3, as DNA: TGTGCCAGCAGTATGTACTCCTACGAGCAGTACTTC. Residues: CASSMYSYEQYF. The genes are TRBV25-1 and TRBJ2-7; D is unclear. The CDR3 length is 12 residues. V was trimmed by 5 bases and J by 0 bases, leaving 5 bases between them. The germline V gene encodes CDR1 MGHDK and CDR2 SYGVNS.

The chain combines TRBV12-3 or TRBV12-4 with TRBJ2-2; TRBD1 matches at 10 bases. The CDR3 sequence is 15 residues long. The V segment lost 6 bases and the J segment 5 bases; nucleotides outside the gene matches: 6. CDR3 region: CASRGQGVWTGELFF. Written as DNA, the CDR3 is TGTGCCAGCAGAGGACAGGGGGTGTGGACCGGGGAGCTGTTTTTT.

The chain recombines TRBV2 with TRBJ2-4; possibly TRBD2 for D (6 bases). There are 14 residues in the CDR3. V was trimmed by 6 bases and J by 1 base, leaving 10 bases between them. Germline lookup yields CDR1 SNHLY and CDR2 FYNNEI. CDR3 sequence (DNA): TGTGCCAGCAGGGAGGGCAGGGCCAAAAACATTCAGTACTTC. Translated: CASREGRAKNIQYF.

V usage is TRBV5-1 and J usage is TRBJ2-7; a possible D gene is TRBD1 (6 bases). With the DNA end fitting TRBJ2-5 better, the J assignment may be wrong. Germline CDR1 SGHRS, CDR2 YFSETQ. The CDR3 runs to 13 residues. The CDR3 protein is CASSLRTDGTQYF. The CDR3 coding sequence is TGCGCCAGCAGCTTACGGACAGACGGGACCCAGTACTTC.

The V and J genes are TRBV28 and TRBJ2-7; 13 bases are a match to TRBD2. Germline V gene sequence: CDR1 MDHEN, CDR2 SYDVKM. The trim removed 6 bases at V and 1 base at J, leaving 3 bases unmatched. The CDR3 consists of 15 residues. CDR3: CASRRLAGGSYEQYF. The CDR3 DNA follows: TGTGCCAGCAGAAGACTAGCGGGAGGATCCTACGAGCAGTACTTC. Full variable domain (rest looked up from reference TRBV28 and TRBJ2-7): DVKVTQSSRYLVKRTGEKVFLECVQDMDHENMFWYRQDPGLGLRLIYFSYDVKMKEKGDIPEGYSVSREKKERFSLILESASTNQTSMYLCASRRLAGGSYEQYFGPGTRLTVT.

This clonotype was observed a handful of times. The rearrangement uses TRBV10-3 and TRBJ2-6; D not certain. The V gene lost 3 bases and the J gene lost 0 bases, with 6 bases spanning the gap. The CDR3 runs 15 residues. Germline CDR1 reads ENHRY; CDR2 reads SYGVKD. For the CDR3, the DNA is TGTGCCATCAGTGACGGCAGCTCTGGGGCCAACGTCCTGACTTTC. This codes for CAISDGSSGANVLTF.

Notes on this clonotype: This sequence may be a read error, since a much larger clone differs from it by one base. The chain joins TRBV4-3 to TRBJ2-1, with D unclear. The better agreement between TRBJ2-7 and the DNA end casts doubt on the J call. This CDR3 spans 15 amino acids. Germline CDR1 is LGHNA and CDR2 is YSLEER. The CDR3 nucleotides are TGCGCCAGCAGCCAAGATAAGTCGGCCTACAATGAGCAGTACTTC. Amino acids: CASSQDKSAYNEQYF.

The V gene is TRBV25-1, the J gene TRBJ2-5; D is ambiguous. The length of the CDR3 is 13 residues. Trimming took 7 bases from V and 0 from J, leaving 9 bases between them. Per germline, CDR1 MGHDK and CDR2 SYGVNS. The CDR3, as DNA: TGTGCCAGCACACCTTCGTACCAAGAGACCCAGTACTTC. It translates to CASTPSYQETQYF.

This clonotype was found a few times. V usage is TRBV10-3 and J usage is TRBJ2-3, with TRBD2 matching 12 bases. Germline V gene lookup returns CDR1 ENHRY and CDR2 SYGVKD. The V gene end was trimmed by 6 bases and the J gene end by 1 base; junction bases not matched to a gene: 14. This CDR3 has 19 amino acids. The DNA of the CDR3 is TGTGCCATCAGCAAAGGGCTAGCGGGAGGGCCTTTCGGCACAGATACGCAGTATTTT. It yields the protein CAISKGLAGGPFGTDTQYF.